The next 22 T cell receptor beta chains were all read from a single sample in a study of T cells after yellow fever vaccination. TCRdb re-called the 5' RACE reads with MiXCR, one entry per CDR3 protein. Seen here are 350,000 or so distinct CDR3 sequences, about 7.8% observed once, and the top ten hold 17%. Sequenced here: PBMCs, sampled about 49 days after the first yellow fever vaccination. These receptor sequences come from a man aged 18 to 35 who received the YFV17D yellow fever vaccine.

There are many counts of this clonotype. The rearrangement links TRBV7-9 to TRBJ1-6; no clear D gene. The CDR3 totals 13 residues. Germline V gene sequence: CDR1 SEHNR, CDR2 FQNEAQ (reference sequence). Trimming took off 2 bases at V and 14 bases at J, with 13 bases between the two ends. The CDR3 protein is CASSLKDLVTLHF. The DNA of the CDR3 is TGTGCCAGCAGCTTAAAGGACCTGGTGACCCTCCACTTT.

The rearrangement joins TRBV28 to TRBJ1-6; D remains unclear. CDR3 length: 14 residues. The V gene lost 8 bases and the J gene lost 2 bases, with 10 bases spanning the gap. The V gene's germline CDR1 is MDHEN and CDR2 SYDVKM. CDR3 sequence: CASRTPTYNSPLHF. For the CDR3, the DNA is TGTGCCAGCCGGACTCCCACCTATAATTCACCCCTCCACTTT.

The V gene is TRBV7-9, the J gene TRBJ1-3, with D hard to call. This CDR3 spans 13 amino acids. Trimming removed 5 bases at V and 0 bases at J, with 5 bases between. Germline lookup yields CDR1 SEHNR and CDR2 FQNEAQ (reference sequence). The CDR3 spells CASSHSSGNTIYF. CDR3 bases: TGTGCCAGCAGCCATAGCTCTGGAAACACCATATATTTT. Using reference TRBV7-9 and TRBJ1-3 for the parts outside the CDR3, the full variable domain is DTGVSQNPRHKITKRGQNVTFRCDPISEHNRLYWYRQTLGQGPEFLTYFQNEAQLEKSRLLSDRFSAERPKGSFSTLEIQRTEQGDSAMYLCASSHSSGNTIYFGEGSWLTVV.

The chain uses TRBV14 and TRBJ2-3; TRBD2 might be the D (6 bases). CDR1 is SGHDN, CDR2 FVKESK, per germline. Between the trimmed V and J ends, which lost 4 bases and 3 bases, there was a span of 17 bases. The CDR3 runs 16 residues. CDR3: CASSPLGGTSTDTQYF. In nucleotides, the CDR3 is TGTGCCAGCAGCCCGCTTGGGGGGACGTCTACAGATACGCAGTATTTT.

This chain uses TRBV4-3 with TRBJ1-1; D is ambiguous. The CDR3 is 12 amino acids. Germline CDR1 LGHNA, CDR2 YSLEER. V dropped 2 bases and J dropped 8 bases, with 9 bases sitting between them. The chain's CDR3 is CASSQNPGEAFF. The DNA of the CDR3 is TGCGCCAGCAGCCAAAACCCGGGGGAAGCTTTCTTT.

V and J are TRBV2 and TRBJ2-5; D gene unclear. The V end was cut by 1 base, the J end by 1 base, with 10 bases between. Germline V gives CDR1 SNHLY, CDR2 FYNNEI. The CDR3 covers 15 residues. CDR3 sequence (DNA): TGTGCCAGCAGTGAAGGAAGGGCTGGCCAAGAGACCCAGTACTTC. Encoded protein: CASSEGRAGQETQYF.

This sequence joins TRBV7-9 and TRBJ1-4; D may be TRBD1 (6 bases). Germline CDR1 reads SEHNR; CDR2 reads FQNEAQ (reference sequence). Trimming stripped 1 base from V and 7 bases from J, with 13 bases between. CDR3 length: 15 residues. The CDR3 here is CASSLDLGATEKLFF. Written as DNA, the CDR3 is TGTGCCAGCAGCTTAGACCTGGGGGCGACTGAAAAACTGTTTTTT.

The rearrangement uses TRBV3-1 and TRBJ1-2, with no clear D. The CDR3 has 14 amino acids. Germline assignment: CDR1 LGHDT and CDR2 YNNKEL (reference sequence). The V end lost 0 bases, the J end lost 3 bases, and 8 bases lay between the germline ends. The CDR3 protein is CASSQEGGDYGYTF. CDR3 DNA sequence: TGTGCCAGCAGCCAAGAGGGCGGGGACTATGGCTACACCTTC.

The J gene is TRBJ2-3, the V gene TRBV20-1; the match to TRBD2 covers 7 bases. The V gene's germline CDR1 is DFQATT and CDR2 SNEGSKA (reference sequence). CDR3 length equals 14 residues. Trimming removed 3 bases from V and 6 bases from J; junction bases left unmatched: 9. CDR3 in DNA: TGCAGTGCTAGCGGAGGAGCGGGGTTGGATACGCAGTATTTT. It specifies CSASGGAGLDTQYF.

The rearrangement uses TRBV6-1 and TRBJ2-7; unclear D gene. V was clipped by 5 bases and J by 2 bases, with 13 bases between them. CDR3 length: 14 residues. Germline V CDR1 and CDR2: MNHNS, SASEGT. The CDR3 loop reads CASSPRALAYEQYV. The CDR3 DNA reads as TGTGCCAGCAGTCCCCGGGCCCTAGCCTACGAGCAGTACGTC.

This chain links TRBV6-2 or TRBV6-3 with TRBJ2-7; 7 nucleotides agree with TRBD2. CDR1 is MNHEY and CDR2 is SVGEGT in the germline V gene. The CDR3 has 12 residues. Trimming took 7 bases from V and 4 from J; bases not matched to a gene: 4. DNA for the CDR3: TGTGCCAGCACCAGCGGGGAATACGAGCAGTACTTC. Translated, it gives CASTSGEYEQYF.

The chain recombines TRBV10-3 with TRBJ2-7, with D maybe TRBD2 (6 bases). Germline CDR1 ENHRY, CDR2 SYGVKD. V was shortened by 4 bases and J by 7 bases, with 11 bases between the two germline ends. CDR3 length equals 12 residues. The CDR3, as DNA: TGTGCCATCAGTGTCGGGGGAAGGGAGCAGTACGTC. It is translated as CAISVGGREQYV.

The chain has TRBV15 and TRBJ2-7, with no clear D. The CDR3 contains 14 residues. Germline lookup yields CDR1 LNHNV and CDR2 YYDKDF (reference sequence). V lost 7 bases to trimming and J lost 4 bases, with 17 bases between them. CDR3 bases: TGTGCCACCACGGATTTCCCCTTCTCATACGAGCAGTACGTC. As protein: CATTDFPFSYEQYV.

This clonotype showed up just a few times. CDR3 bases: TGTGCCAGCAGTTTATCGGTTACTGCCTCCTACGAGCAGTACTTC. Amino acids: CASSLSVTASYEQYF. The chain employs TRBV27 and TRBJ2-7; D uncertain. V lost 0 bases to trimming and J lost 0 bases, with 9 bases between them. The CDR3 is made up of 15 amino acids. Germline CDR1 MNHEY, CDR2 SMNVEV (reference sequence).

There are a few counts of this clonotype. The chain uses TRBV10-3 and TRBJ1-1; 7 nucleotides line up with TRBD1. The CDR3 runs 14 residues. Germline assignment: CDR1 ENHRY and CDR2 SYGVKD. With V trimmed by 3 bases and J by 3 bases, 4 bases remained unmatched. The CDR3 loop is CAISETGEDTEAFF. CDR3 DNA: TGTGCCATCAGTGAAACAGGGGAGGACACTGAAGCTTTCTTT.

J is TRBJ2-1 and V is TRBV28, with a tentative D call TRBD2 (7 bases). This CDR3 spans 15 amino acids. With 6 bases removed from V and 7 bases from J, the gap between germline ends came to 19 bases. Looked up from germline, CDR1 is MDHEN and CDR2 is SYDVKM. This chain's CDR3 is CASRLAGAKRNEQFF. The DNA of the CDR3 is TGTGCCAGCAGACTGGCGGGGGCCAAAAGAAATGAGCAGTTCTTC. Together with reference TRBV28 and TRBJ2-1, the CDR3 gives the full variable domain: DVKVTQSSRYLVKRTGEKVFLECVQDMDHENMFWYRQDPGLGLRLIYFSYDVKMKEKGDIPEGYSVSREKKERFSLILESASTNQTSMYLCASRLAGAKRNEQFFGPGTRLTVL.

This clonotype was seen many times. This chain links TRBV5-6 with TRBJ2-1, with 8 bases identical to TRBD2. V lost 1 base, J lost 4 bases, and 1 base stayed unmatched. This CDR3 contains 14 residues. The V gene's germline CDR1 is SGHDT and CDR2 YYEEEE. The CDR3 reads CASSLRGGYNEQFF. In nucleotides, the CDR3 is TGTGCCAGCAGCTTGCGGGGGGGATACAATGAGCAGTTCTTC.

V gene TRBV12-3 or TRBV12-4 combines with J gene TRBJ2-2; 9 nucleotides agree with TRBD1. CDR3 length equals 15 residues. V lost 6 bases, J lost 4 bases, and 6 bases stayed unmatched. The CDR3 sequence is CASRPRDRVTGELFF. DNA for the CDR3: TGTGCCAGCAGACCGCGGGACAGGGTCACCGGGGAGCTGTTTTTT.

V usage is TRBV27 and J usage is TRBJ2-1; D gene unclear. The CDR3 consists of 14 residues. With 7 bases removed from V and 0 bases from J, the gap between germline ends came to 10 bases. Germline values: CDR1 MNHEY, CDR2 SMNVEV (reference sequence). The CDR3 DNA is TGTGCCAGCATGGGGATTAGCTCCTACAATGAGCAGTTCTTC. It encodes CASMGISSYNEQFF.

This sequence joins TRBV7-3 and TRBJ1-1; D unresolved. In germline, CDR1 is SGHTA, CDR2 FQGTGA. V lost 0 bases, J lost 7 bases, and 9 bases lay in between. The CDR3 totals 13 residues. CDR3 amino acids: CASSLTGGSEAFF. The CDR3 DNA reads as TGTGCCAGCAGCTTAACCGGTGGGAGTGAAGCTTTCTTT.

This chain connects TRBV12-3 or TRBV12-4 to TRBJ2-3; no firm D call. The V gene lost 3 bases and the J gene lost 4 bases, with 14 bases spanning the gap. The CDR3 is 15 residues long. The CDR3 DNA follows: TGTGCCAGCAGTTTGACCGTCTCCCCTGCAGATACGCAGTATTTT. It yields the protein CASSLTVSPADTQYF.

The chain links TRBV9 to TRBJ2-5, with TRBD2 matching 11 bases. Germline CDR1 is SGDLS and CDR2 is YYNGEE. With V trimmed by 4 bases and J by 1 base, 12 bases remained unmatched. This CDR3 comprises 18 residues. CDR3 coding DNA: TGTGCCAGCAGCCTCAAACACGCTAGCGGGGGGTTCCAAGAGACCCAGTACTTC. Translated: CASSLKHASGGFQETQYF.